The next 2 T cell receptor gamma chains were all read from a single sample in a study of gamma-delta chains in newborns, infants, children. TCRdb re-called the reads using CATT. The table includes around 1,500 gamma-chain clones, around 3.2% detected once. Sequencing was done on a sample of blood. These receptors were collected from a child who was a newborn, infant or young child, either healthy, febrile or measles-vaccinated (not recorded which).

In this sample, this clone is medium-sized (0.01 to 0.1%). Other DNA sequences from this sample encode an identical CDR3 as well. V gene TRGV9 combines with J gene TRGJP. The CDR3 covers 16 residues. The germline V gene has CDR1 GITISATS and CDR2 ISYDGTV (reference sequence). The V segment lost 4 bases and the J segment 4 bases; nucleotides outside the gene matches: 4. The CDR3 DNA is TGTGCCTTGTGGGAAGACCAAGAGTTGGGCAAAAAAATCAAGGTATTT. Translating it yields CALWEDQELGKKIKVF.

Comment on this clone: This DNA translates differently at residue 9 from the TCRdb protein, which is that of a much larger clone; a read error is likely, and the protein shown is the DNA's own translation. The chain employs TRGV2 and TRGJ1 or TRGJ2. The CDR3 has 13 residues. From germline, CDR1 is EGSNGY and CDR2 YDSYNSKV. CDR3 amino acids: CATWDGLYCKKLF. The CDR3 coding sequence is TGTGCCACCTGGGACGGGCTCTATTGTAAGAAACTCTTT.